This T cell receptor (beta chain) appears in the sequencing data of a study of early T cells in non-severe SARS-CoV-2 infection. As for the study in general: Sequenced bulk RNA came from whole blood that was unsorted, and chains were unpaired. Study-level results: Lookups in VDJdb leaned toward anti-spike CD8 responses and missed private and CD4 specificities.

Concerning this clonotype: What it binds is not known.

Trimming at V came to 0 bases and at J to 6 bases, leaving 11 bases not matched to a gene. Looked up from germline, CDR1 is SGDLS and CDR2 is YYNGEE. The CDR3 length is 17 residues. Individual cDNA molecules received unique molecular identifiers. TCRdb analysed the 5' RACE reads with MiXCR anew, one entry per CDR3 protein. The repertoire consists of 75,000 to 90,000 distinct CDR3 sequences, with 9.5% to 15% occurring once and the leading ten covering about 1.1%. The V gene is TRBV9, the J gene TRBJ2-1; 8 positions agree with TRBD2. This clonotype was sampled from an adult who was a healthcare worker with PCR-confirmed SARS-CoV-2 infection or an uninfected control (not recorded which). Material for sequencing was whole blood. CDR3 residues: CASSVGGPASGPNEQFF. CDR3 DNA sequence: TGTGCCAGCAGCGTAGGAGGTCCGGCTAGCGGGCCCAATGAGCAGTTCTTC.